This T cell receptor beta chain was found in a study of blood T cell repertoires in COVID-19. Living in roughly 23 US areas, the participants were between roughly 18 and 90 years of age. Recovery among Cohort 3 donors was established by two negative PCRs, clearance, or symptom resolution. CDR1 SNHLY and CDR2 FYNNEI come from the germline V gene. There are 13 residues in the CDR3. The ends were cut back, 8 bases at V and 1 base at J, with 11 bases in the middle. Authors' processing steps: Cell counts per sample came from amplifying reference gene primers. Repertoires were generated with immunoSEQ multiplex PCR, while TCRdb's copy carries only in-frame clones and drops some. D and trimming come from the DNA, and the V and J calls and clone size come from that table. The profile covers some 350,000 clones, with approximately 88% appearing a single time and over 4.5% taken by the ten largest.

The sequence was obtained from a young man who had recovered from COVID-19. The chain is built from TRBV2 and TRBJ1-1, with D possibly being TRBD1 (5 bases). Input material: PBMCs or T cells enriched from blood (not recorded which). CDR3 loop: CASQTEPNTEAFF. CDR3 sequence (DNA): TGTGCCAGCCAGACAGAACCGAACACTGAAGCTTTCTTT.